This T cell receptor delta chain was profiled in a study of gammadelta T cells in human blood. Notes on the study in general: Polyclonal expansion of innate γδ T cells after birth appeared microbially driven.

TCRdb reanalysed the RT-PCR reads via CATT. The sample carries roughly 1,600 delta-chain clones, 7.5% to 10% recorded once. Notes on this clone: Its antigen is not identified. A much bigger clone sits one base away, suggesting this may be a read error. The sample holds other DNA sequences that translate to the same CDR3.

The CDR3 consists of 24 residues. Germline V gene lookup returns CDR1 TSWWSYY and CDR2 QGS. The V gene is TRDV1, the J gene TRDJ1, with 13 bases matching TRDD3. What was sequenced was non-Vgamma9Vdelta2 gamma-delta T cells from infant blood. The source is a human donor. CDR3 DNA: TGTGCTCTTGGTGAACAGCTTCCTACTCTTACTGGGGGATACGACGGGAGGAACACCGATAAACTCATCTTT. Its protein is CALGEQLPTLTGGYDGRNTDKLIF.